Listed below are T cell receptor beta chains from one sample, sequenced in a study of blood T cells in healthy people across ages. TCRdb recomputed calls from the 5' RACE reads with MiXCR, one row per CDR3 protein. Of about 780,000 distinct CDR3 sequences listed, 35% to 50% are singletons. The specimen sequenced was blood. The source of these receptors is a man aged 80 or over in good health. Both conserved end residues are part of each CDR3. Each record gives: J gene, V gene, CDR3 protein.

TRBJ2-7 | TRBV29-1 | CSARPRLDVSEQYF
TRBJ2-5 | TRBV20-1 | CSARRAGVGQETQYF
NA | TRBV9 | CASSPILRGGTNYNEQYF
TRBJ2-1 | TRBV20-1 | CSARRTGGNGETQFF
TRBJ2-1 | TRBV7-3 | CASSLNRQGDEQFF
TRBJ2-5 | TRBV9 | CASSVDGGRYDGTQYF
TRBJ2-3 | TRBV14 | CASRSPDREPRTRGLTDTQYF
TRBJ2-1 | TRBV10-3 | CAISVPLFPLAGGSYNEQFF
NA | TRBV24-1 | CATSGDRGTYNEQYF
TRBJ1-1 | TRBV20-1 | CSASFQGTAAFF
TRBJ2-5 | TRBV18 | CASSPTEYQETQYF
TRBJ2-2 | TRBV6-5 | CASSSQGGGHEGTGELFF
TRBJ2-1 | TRBV5-1 | CASSWGQASDNEQFF
TRBJ2-1 | TRBV29-1 | CSVPLAAGNNEQFF
TRBJ2-2 | TRBV3-1 | CASWDRNTGELFF
TRBJ2-5 | TRBV27 | CASSLTGSLETQYF
TRBJ2-1 | TRBV5-1 | CASSSLAGGNYNEQFF